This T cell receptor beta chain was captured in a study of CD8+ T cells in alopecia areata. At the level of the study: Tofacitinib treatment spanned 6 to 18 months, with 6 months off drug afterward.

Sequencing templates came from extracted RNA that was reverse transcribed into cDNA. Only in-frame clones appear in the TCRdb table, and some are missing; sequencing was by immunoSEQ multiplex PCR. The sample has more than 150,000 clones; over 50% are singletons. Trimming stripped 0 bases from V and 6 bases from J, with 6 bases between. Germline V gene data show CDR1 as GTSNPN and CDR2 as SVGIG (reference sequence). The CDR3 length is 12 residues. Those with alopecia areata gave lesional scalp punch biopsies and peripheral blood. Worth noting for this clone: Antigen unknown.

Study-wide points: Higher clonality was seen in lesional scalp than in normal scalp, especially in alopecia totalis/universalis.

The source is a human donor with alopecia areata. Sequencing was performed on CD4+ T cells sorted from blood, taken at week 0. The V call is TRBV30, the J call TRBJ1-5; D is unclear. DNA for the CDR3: TGTGCCTGGAGTGTACCTGGTCAGCCCCAGCATTTT. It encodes CAWSVPGQPQHF.